Sequencing of this TCR beta chain was carried out in a study of T cell responses to AZD1222 COVID-19 vaccine. The CDR3 totals 14 residues. Germline assignment: CDR1 MNHEY and CDR2 SMNVEV (reference sequence). With V trimmed by 5 bases and J by 4 bases, 5 bases remained unmatched. To note about this clone: Its target is unknown.

Study findings and constraints: Elevations in Spike-specific TCR breadth and depth followed administration of two AZD1222 doses. Females outnumbered males among donors, who were mostly white British; clonal diversity was possibly underestimated.

This table comes from immunoSEQ multiplex PCR, and its TCRdb copy is limited to in-frame clones, with some not included. The sample records some 170,000 clones, around 93% being singletons. The TCR originated in an adult who received the MenACWY meningococcal vaccine as a control. The specimen comprised peripheral blood, sampled 28 days after the second dose of the MenACWY control vaccine. V is TRBV27 and J is TRBJ1-1, with 9 bases lining up with TRBD1. Written as DNA, the CDR3 is TGTGCCAGCAGTCTCCGGGACAGGGCCACTGAAGCTTTCTTT. It translates to CASSLRDRATEAFF.